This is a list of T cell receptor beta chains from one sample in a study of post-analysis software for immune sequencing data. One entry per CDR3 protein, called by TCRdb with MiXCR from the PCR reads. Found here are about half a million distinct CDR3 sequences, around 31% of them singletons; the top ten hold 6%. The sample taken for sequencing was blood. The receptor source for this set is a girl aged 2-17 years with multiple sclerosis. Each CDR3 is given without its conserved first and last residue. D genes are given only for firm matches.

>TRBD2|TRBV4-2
ASSQPSGGWSSGANVLT
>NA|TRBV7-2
ASSLALGGQQY
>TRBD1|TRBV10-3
AISPSSGQGAFTGANVLT
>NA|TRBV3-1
ASSQFAGTHGYT
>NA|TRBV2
ASRQNPSGANVLT
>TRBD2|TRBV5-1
ASSFDRRGGGETQY
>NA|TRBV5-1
ASSDRRGGGGIQY
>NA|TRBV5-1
ASSWVQGYEQY
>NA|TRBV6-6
ASSYSREQPQH
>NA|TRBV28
ASGRRGGTDTQY
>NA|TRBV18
ASSPSRVEYEQY
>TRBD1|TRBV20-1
SASSRRTGGASEKLF
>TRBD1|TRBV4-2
ASSPPPRDRASAGELF
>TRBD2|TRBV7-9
ASSVQGLASYNEQF
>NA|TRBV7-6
ASSTDFGRGAQPQH
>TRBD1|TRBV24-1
ATSDPGTDPNQPQH
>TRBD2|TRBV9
ASSVGLAGGPLQETQY
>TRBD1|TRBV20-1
SPFEGQGDYGYT
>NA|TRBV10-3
AISEDEGKNYGYT
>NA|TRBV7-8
ASSARQTDTQY
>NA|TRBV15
ATSSDFYEQY
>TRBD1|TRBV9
ASSADPRGETQY
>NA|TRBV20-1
SARGEYEQY
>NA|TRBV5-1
ASSHSADGYNEQF
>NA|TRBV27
ASSYGGTRTDTQY
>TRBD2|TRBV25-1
VSSESASGGSADTQY
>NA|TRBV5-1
ASSYSVTRSGANVLT
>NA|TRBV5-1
ASSSRGSNEQF
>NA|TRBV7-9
ASRGADLNYGYT
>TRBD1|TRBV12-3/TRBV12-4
ASSLLPGQGLSGANVLT
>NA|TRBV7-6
ASSFTPGQETQY
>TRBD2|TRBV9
ASSSQTSGIAKNIQY
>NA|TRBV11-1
ASSSLEEKLF
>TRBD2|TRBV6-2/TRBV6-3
ASSPIGLAGGEQF
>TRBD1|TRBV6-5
ASSSAGTGIGYT